This T cell receptor beta chain was identified in a study of Graves' ophthalmopathy and Graves' hyperthyroidism. Scientists amplified the TCR beta CDR3 regions from RNA transcripts. An initial RT-PCR round employing HTBI primers preceded a second-round multiplex PCR. TCRdb analysed the multiplex PCR reads with MiXCR anew, one entry per CDR3 protein. Seen here are about 16,000 distinct CDR3 sequences, 46% observed once, and the top ten hold roughly 25%. Hyperthyroidism qualified as stable when ophthalmopathy did not develop within 18 months of follow-up. Aged 18 to 65, hyperthyroidism patients had new diagnoses of under 2 months' duration. Trimming stripped 3 bases from V and 7 bases from J, with 13 bases between. The germline gives CDR1 SNHLY, CDR2 FYNNEI. There are 13 residues in the CDR3.

V is TRBV2 and J is TRBJ2-7, with D possibly being TRBD1 (5 bases). This clonotype was sampled from a middle-aged woman with stable Graves' hyperthyroidism. Material for sequencing was peripheral blood. Written as DNA, the CDR3 is TGTGCCAGCAGTGACCTCAGGGTCCGGGAGCAGTACTTC. Protein: CASSDLRVREQYF.